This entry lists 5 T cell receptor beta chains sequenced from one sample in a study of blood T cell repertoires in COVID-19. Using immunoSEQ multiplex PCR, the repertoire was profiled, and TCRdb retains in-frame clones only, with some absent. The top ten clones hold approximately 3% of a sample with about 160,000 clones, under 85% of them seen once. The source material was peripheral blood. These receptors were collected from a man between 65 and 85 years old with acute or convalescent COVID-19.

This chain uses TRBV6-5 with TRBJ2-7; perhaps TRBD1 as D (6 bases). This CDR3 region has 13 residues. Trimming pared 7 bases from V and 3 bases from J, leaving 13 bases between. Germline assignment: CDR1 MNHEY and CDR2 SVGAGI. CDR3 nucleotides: TGTGCCAGCACCAGGGGCCGGGGCTACGAGCAGTACTTC. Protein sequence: CASTRGRGYEQYF.

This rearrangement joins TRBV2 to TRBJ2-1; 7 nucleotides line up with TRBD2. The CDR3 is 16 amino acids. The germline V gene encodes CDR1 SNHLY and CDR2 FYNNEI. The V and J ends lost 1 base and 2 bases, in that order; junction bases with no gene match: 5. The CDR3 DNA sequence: TGTGCCAGCAGTGAAGTAGGGAGGGCCCCCTACAATGAGCAGTTCTTC. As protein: CASSEVGRAPYNEQFF.

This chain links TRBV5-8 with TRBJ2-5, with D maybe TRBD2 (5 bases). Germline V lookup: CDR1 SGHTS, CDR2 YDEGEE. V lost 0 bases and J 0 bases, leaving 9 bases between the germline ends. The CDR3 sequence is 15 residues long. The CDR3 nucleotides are TGTGCCAGCAGCTTGGCATGGCGGGACCAAGAGACCCAGTACTTC. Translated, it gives CASSLAWRDQETQYF.

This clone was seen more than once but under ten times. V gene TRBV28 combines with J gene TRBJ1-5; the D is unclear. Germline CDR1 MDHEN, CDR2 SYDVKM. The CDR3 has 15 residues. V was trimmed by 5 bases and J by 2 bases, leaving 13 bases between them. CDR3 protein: CASSPPGKGNQPQHF. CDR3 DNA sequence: TGTGCCAGCAGTCCCCCGGGAAAGGGCAATCAGCCCCAGCATTTT.

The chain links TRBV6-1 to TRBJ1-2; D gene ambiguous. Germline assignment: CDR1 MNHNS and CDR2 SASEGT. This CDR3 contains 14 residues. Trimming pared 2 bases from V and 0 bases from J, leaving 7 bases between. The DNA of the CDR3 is TGTGCCAGCAGTGAATGGCACACTAACTATGGCTACACCTTC. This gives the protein CASSEWHTNYGYTF.